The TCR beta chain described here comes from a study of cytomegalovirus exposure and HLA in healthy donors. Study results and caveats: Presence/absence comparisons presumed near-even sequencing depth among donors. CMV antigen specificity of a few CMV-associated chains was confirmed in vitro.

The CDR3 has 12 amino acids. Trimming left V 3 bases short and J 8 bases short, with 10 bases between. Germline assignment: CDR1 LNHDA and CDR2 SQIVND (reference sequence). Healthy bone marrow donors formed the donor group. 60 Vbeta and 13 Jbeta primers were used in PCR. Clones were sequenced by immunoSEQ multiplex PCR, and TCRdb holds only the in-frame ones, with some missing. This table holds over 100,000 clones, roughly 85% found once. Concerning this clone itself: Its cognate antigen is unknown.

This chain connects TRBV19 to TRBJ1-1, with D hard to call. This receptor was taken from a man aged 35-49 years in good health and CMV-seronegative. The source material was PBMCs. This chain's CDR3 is CASSIGPGEAFF. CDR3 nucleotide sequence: TGTGCCAGTAGTATCGGACCGGGAGAAGCTTTCTTT.